What follows are 3 T cell receptor beta chains derived from one specimen sequenced in a study of cytomegalovirus exposure and HLA in healthy donors. 13 Jbeta primers and 60 Vbeta primers were used for the PCR. Measured with immunoSEQ multiplex PCR; TCRdb has only the in-frame clones, and not every one. The repertoire consists of 140,000 to 150,000 clones, with 65% to 85% occurring once and the leading ten covering 3.5% to 4.5%. The sequencing sample was made of PBMCs. These receptors all come from a woman aged 40 to 50 in good health and CMV-seropositive.

The chain combines TRBV6-5 with TRBJ2-2; 7 bases agree with TRBD2. V was clipped by 6 bases and J by 1 base; unmatched bases: 5. Germline lookup yields CDR1 MNHEY and CDR2 SVGAGI. The CDR3 spans 15 residues. The CDR3 is CASSSPGGNTGELFF. The DNA of the CDR3 is TGTGCCAGCAGCTCCCCGGGGGGGAACACCGGGGAGCTGTTTTTT.

This clone has only one observation. The chain carries TRBV2 and TRBJ1-4; the D is unclear. V dropped 2 bases and J dropped 8 bases, with 15 bases sitting between them. The CDR3 runs 15 residues. Germline V gives CDR1 SNHLY, CDR2 FYNNEI. The CDR3 protein is CASSEREAVGEKLFF. For the CDR3, the DNA is TGTGCCAGCAGTGAACGGGAGGCGGTCGGGGAAAAACTGTTTTTT.

The chain has TRBV10-3 and TRBJ2-7, with D possibly matching TRBD1 (6 bases). This CDR3 has 12 amino acids. Trimming took off 4 bases at V and 7 bases at J, with 11 bases between the two ends. Germline V gene data show CDR1 as ENHRY and CDR2 as SYGVKD. This chain's CDR3 is CAISAGAGEQYF. The CDR3 DNA follows: TGTGCCATCAGTGCAGGGGCCGGGGAGCAGTACTTC.